What follows are 14 T cell receptor beta chains derived from one specimen sequenced in a study of blood T cell repertoires in COVID-19. The protocol was immunoSEQ multiplex PCR, while the TCRdb copy is restricted to in-frame clones and leaves out a portion. The sample consists of under 300,000 clones, approximately 90% of them appearing once. Sequenced: peripheral blood. Receptors originate from a man younger than 35 with active or convalescent COVID-19.

The V and J genes are TRBV6-1 and TRBJ2-1, with 9 bases aligning to TRBD1. The CDR3 is made up of 16 amino acids. V dropped 2 bases and J dropped 7; count of bases not matched to a gene: 9. Germline V lookup: CDR1 MNHNS, CDR2 SASEGT. The CDR3 sequence is CASSESATGGRNEQFF. The CDR3 DNA follows: TGTGCCAGCAGTGAATCCGCGACAGGGGGGAGAAATGAGCAGTTCTTC.

This clone was detected once. The genes are TRBV15 and TRBJ1-5, with TRBD1 matching over 7 bases. V was clipped by 8 bases and J by 4 bases; unmatched bases: 11. Germline-derived CDR1 and CDR2 are LNHNV and YYDKDF (reference sequence). The CDR3 is 15 residues long. Written as DNA, the CDR3 is TGTGCCACCGGAACTCCGGGACAGACAAATCAGCCCCAGCATTTT. Translation: CATGTPGQTNQPQHF.

V gene TRBV3-1 (or the pseudogene TRBV3-2) combines with J gene TRBJ1-2; tentatively, D is TRBD1 (6 bases). Looked up from germline, CDR1 is LGHDT and CDR2 is YNNKEL (reference sequence). The V and J ends lost 0 bases and 10 bases respectively, with 12 bases between them. This CDR3 region has 13 residues. Here the CDR3 reads CASSQDRGTPYTF. CDR3 coding DNA: TGTGCCAGCAGCCAAGATAGGGGGACCCCCTACACCTTC.

The chain recombines TRBV4-1 with TRBJ2-5; 8 nucleotides line up with TRBD1. Germline V CDR1 and CDR2: MGHRA, YSYEKL. Trimming at V came to 0 bases and at J to 4 bases, leaving 10 bases not matched to a gene. CDR3 length equals 17 residues. CDR3 nucleotide sequence: TGCGCCAGCAGCCAAGATCTGGCAGGGGGCCTTCGAGAGACCCAGTACTTC. This sequence encodes CASSQDLAGGLRETQYF.

In this sample, this clone turned up once. The chain recombines TRBV15 with TRBJ2-5, with 9 positions matching TRBD2. The J segment lost 4 bases and the V segment lost 0 bases, leaving 9 bases of the junction unmatched. Germline V gives CDR1 LNHNV, CDR2 YYDKDF (reference sequence). The CDR3 is 17 amino acids. Here the CDR3 reads CATSRDEFSGRRETQYF. Here the CDR3 DNA reads TGTGCCACCAGCAGAGATGAATTTAGCGGGAGACGAGAGACCCAGTACTTC.

The rearrangement joins TRBV27 to TRBJ2-5; 7 nucleotides match TRBD2. The CDR3 loop spans 16 amino acids. J lost 5 bases, V lost 0 bases, and 9 bases had no gene match. Germline assignment: CDR1 MNHEY and CDR2 SMNVEV (reference sequence). Here the CDR3 DNA reads TGTGCCAGCAGTTTATCGTTTTACGGGGGGACGGAGACCCAGTACTTC. This encodes CASSLSFYGGTETQYF.

This clone was recorded at least ten times. The V and J genes are TRBV7-2 and TRBJ1-1, with TRBD1 matching over 8 bases. The length of the CDR3 is 16 residues. Germline CDR1 reads SGHTA; CDR2 reads FQGNSA. The V gene end was trimmed by 5 bases and the J gene end by 2 bases; junction bases not matched to a gene: 10. Here the CDR3 reads CASSQDRVRTNTEAFF. The CDR3 DNA follows: TGTGCCAGCAGCCAGGACAGGGTAAGAACAAACACTGAAGCTTTCTTT.

The J gene is TRBJ1-4, the V gene TRBV30, with 8 bases identical to TRBD1. Germline loops: CDR1 GTSNPN, CDR2 SVGIG (reference sequence). With V trimmed by 2 bases and J by 8 bases, 1 base remained unmatched. The CDR3 has 12 residues. The CDR3 protein is CAWSRQGEKLFF. The CDR3 DNA is TGTGCCTGGAGTCGACAGGGGGAAAAACTGTTTTTT.

This chain links TRBV7-3 with TRBJ2-3; 8 bases are a match to TRBD1. The germline V gene encodes CDR1 SGHTA and CDR2 FQGTGA. The CDR3 runs to 15 residues. The V and J ends lost 4 bases and 1 base, in that order; junction bases with no gene match: 4. The CDR3 loop is CASSSGTGRTDTQYF. The DNA of the CDR3 is TGTGCCAGCAGCTCCGGGACAGGCCGCACAGATACGCAGTATTTT.

This rearrangement joins TRBV19 to TRBJ1-6; no clear D. Germline-derived CDR1 and CDR2 are LNHDA and SQIVND (reference sequence). This CDR3 is 14 amino acids long. V shed 8 bases and J shed 7 bases, with 15 bases lying between them. The DNA of the CDR3 is TGTGCCAGTGCCACCGGGAGGTCGAATTCACCCCTCCACTTT. This sequence encodes CASATGRSNSPLHF.

This chain joins TRBV6-4 and TRBJ1-5; no firm D call. CDR1 and CDR2 (germline): MRHNA, SNTAGT. V dropped 0 bases and J dropped 2 bases, with 11 bases sitting between them. This CDR3 is built from 16 residues. DNA for the CDR3: TGTGCCAGCAGTGACTCCAACAGTGTTGGCAATCAGCCCCAGCATTTT. Amino acids: CASSDSNSVGNQPQHF.

This sequence joins TRBV12-3 or TRBV12-4 and TRBJ2-3; D may be TRBD2 (5 bases). V dropped 9 bases and J dropped 5 bases, with 15 bases sitting between them. The CDR3 sequence is 13 residues long. The CDR3 nucleotides are TGTGCCAGTCGCGGGTTTAGTGGAGATACGCAGTATTTT. Its translation: CASRGFSGDTQYF.

The J gene is TRBJ2-7, the V gene TRBV6-5; D is unclear. This CDR3 region has 11 residues. Trimming took off 2 bases at V and 7 bases at J, with 6 bases between the two ends. Per germline, CDR1 MNHEY and CDR2 SVGAGI. The DNA of the CDR3 is TGTGCCAGCAGTTACGGTCGGGAGCAGTACTTC. This translates into CASSYGREQYF.

The chain joins TRBV6-2 or TRBV6-3 to TRBJ1-2; no clear D gene. Between the trimmed V and J ends, which lost 0 bases and 3 bases, there was a span of 14 bases. CDR3 length: 16 residues. The germline V gene has CDR1 MNHEY and CDR2 SVGEGT. The CDR3 reads CASSYSRAPLDYGYTF. The CDR3 DNA reads TGTGCCAGCAGTTACTCGAGAGCCCCCTTAGACTATGGCTACACCTTC.